This TCR beta chain was captured in a study of T cell responses to AZD1222 COVID-19 vaccine. The germline gives CDR1 LNHDA, CDR2 SQIVND (reference sequence). J gave up 5 bases and V 5 bases, and 5 bases lay outside the gene matches. This CDR3 spans 14 amino acids. Note on this clone: Antigen specificity is unknown.

The repertoire was sequenced with immunoSEQ multiplex PCR; TCRdb's copy has only in-frame clones and lacks some. This table holds 100,000 or so clones, over 80% found once. Findings of the study overall: A rise in Spike-specific TCR breadth and depth followed two AZD1222 doses.

V gene TRBV19 combines with J gene TRBJ2-5, with 10 positions matching TRBD1. This receptor was identified in an adult in good health. Here the sequenced sample was peripheral blood, taken on day 0 of AZD1222 vaccination. In DNA, the CDR3 is TGTGCCAGTAGTCTCGGGACAGGGGATGAGACCCAGTACTTC. Amino acids: CASSLGTGDETQYF. Filled out from reference TRBV19 and TRBJ2-5, the complete variable domain reads DGGITQSPKYLFRKEGQNVTLSCEQNLNHDAMYWYRQDPGQGLRLIYYSQIVNDFQKGDIAEGYSVSREKKESFPLTVTSAQKNPTAFYLCASSLGTGDETQYFGPGTRLLVL.